Each of the 3 T cell receptor beta chains below was sequenced from the same sample in a study of CD8 T cells in ankylosing spondylitis (TCRdb year 2017). Results the study describes overall, beyond this receptor: Blood from ankylosing spondylitis patients appeared to be characterized by a TCR beta motif made up of under ten highly homologous amino acid variants.

These TCRs are of unknown antigen specificity. Receptor libraries were prepared by 5' RACE. The reads were generated on an Illumina HiSeq 2500. Starting from the raw public reads, TCRdb applied fastp trimming at Q25, assembled clones with MiXCR and retained in-frame beta chains. Rows with one shared CDR3 protein collapse into an entry with the most common genes and DNA. The sample yields 200,000 to 250,000 distinct CDR3 sequences; around 16% were counted once. About 39% of the sample is taken by the ten largest. The specimen was blood, either unsorted or a sorted T cell fraction (not recorded which). The receptors stem from a male donor with ankylosing spondylitis.

The gene calls are TRBV7-3 and TRBJ1-5; perhaps TRBD1 as D (6 bases). V lost 1 base and J lost 0, with 16 bases in between. Germline CDR1 is SGHTA and CDR2 is FQGTGA. The length of the CDR3 is 18 residues. The CDR3 region is CASSLSTQGYYSNQPQHF. For the CDR3, the DNA is TGTGCCAGCAGCTTAAGTACGCAGGGGTATTATAGCAATCAGCCCCAGCATTTT.

The table lists this clonotype with a few counts. The chain joins TRBV5-1 to TRBJ2-1, with D possibly being TRBD2 (6 bases). Germline V CDR1 and CDR2: SGHRS, YFSETQ. The CDR3 loop spans 14 amino acids. Trimming cost V 4 bases and J 3 bases, with 11 bases left between them. The CDR3 is CASSRDFNYNEQFF. The CDR3 nucleotides read TGCGCCAGCAGCAGGGACTTTAACTACAATGAGCAGTTCTTC.

This clonotype was counted a few times. This chain uses TRBV6-4 with TRBJ2-3; 11 bases line up with TRBD1. V trimming: 6 bases; J trimming: 3 bases; junction bases outside the gene matches: 8. Germline CDR1 reads MRHNA; CDR2 reads SNTAGT. The length of the CDR3 is 16 residues. The CDR3, as DNA: TGTGCCAGCAGAGTTCCCGGACAGGGGGCGACAGATACGCAGTATTTT. It is translated as CASRVPGQGATDTQYF.